This entry concerns a single TCR beta chain. The target of this receptor is not known. Nothing much larger sits one base from this clone, and base qualities are not available. Library prep was done by PCR. TCRdb names Illumina HiSeq 2500 as the instrument used. To reduce PCR and sequencing biases, unique molecular identifiers were built into the TCR beta cDNA libraries. Per 1 to 10 million input T cells, 500,000 or so cDNA molecules were obtained, such that each molecule approximated one T cell. The same protocol used for the earlier healthy control dataset was applied to prepare and sequence the patient libraries. Samples belonging to the same batch were prepared together, multiplexed and sequenced on a shared HiSeq lane. As for the original processing: Raw barcoded reads were processed with MIGEC, and single-read molecular identifier groups were discarded before consensus assembly and CDR3 extraction. Clonotype tables were post-analysed with VDJtools, and diversity was normalized by down-sampling all datasets to the smallest sample size. In repertoire overlap clustering, CDR3 amino acid sequences, but not nucleotide sequences, were matched to correct batch-related cross-sample contamination. TCRdb reprocessed the public reads (quality trimming at Q25 with fastp, clone calling with MiXCR) and kept in-frame beta chains. Every entry covers one CDR3 protein and lists the most common genes and DNA from its rows. TCRdb, rather than the study authors, made the V and J calls. The sample records about 460,000 distinct CDR3 sequences, under 55% of which are singletons. The ten largest make up 9.5% to 13% of the sample.

The sample comes from a study of post-analysis software for immune sequencing data (dated by TCRdb to the mid-2010s). Study-level background: Relapsing-remitting, secondary progressive and progressive-relapsing multiple sclerosis were recorded as disease courses, and subtype annotation was lacking for some patients. A subset of samples was prepared in parallel using single-end sample barcoding, then pooled and co-amplified after Illumina adapter ligation. The patient repertoires were set against 11 previously published healthy control repertoires from donors whose ages ranged from roughly 6 to 27 years.

General findings and caveats noted by the study authors: Normalized Chao1 diversity was significantly lower in multiple sclerosis patients than controls, suggesting substantial peripheral T-cell clonal expansion. Direct clustering with F measure showed strong co-clustering of samples prepared in the same batch, prompting a batch-effect correction. The multiple sclerosis patient group was slightly younger than the control group.

To demonstrate the VDJtools post-analysis software, the study profiled TCR beta repertoires from the peripheral blood of about 13 young patients with multiple sclerosis. The multiple sclerosis patients were children and adolescents ranging in age from 6 to 15 years. The specimen sequenced was blood. The sequence was obtained from a girl aged 5 to 17 with multiple sclerosis.

The DNA sequence is TGTGCCAGCAGTGGGGCGACAGACAATGAGCAGTTCTTC. It codes for CASSGATDNEQFF. The V gene is TRBV6-5 and the J gene is TRBJ2-1; the D segment could be TRBD1, given 5 matching bases. V is cut by 5 bases and J by 5 bases, and the space between the germline ends is 10 bases. The CDR3, from cysteine to phenylalanine, totals 13 residues. Only the CDR3 DNA is retained, 39 bases long and in frame from the first base. For CDR1 and CDR2, the germline V gene lists MNHEY and SVGAGI.